This entry lists 27 T cell receptor beta chains sequenced from one sample in a study of blood T cell repertoires in COVID-19. Using immunoSEQ multiplex PCR, the repertoire was profiled, and TCRdb retains in-frame clones only, with some absent. The data contain fewer than 200,000 clones, roughly 76% of them seen just once; the ten biggest clones take up approximately 10%. Input material: peripheral blood. The receptors stem from a woman in her thirties or forties with COVID-19, enrolled during active disease.

The J gene is TRBJ2-1, the V gene TRBV5-6, with 13 nucleotides matching TRBD2. The CDR3 runs 16 residues. The V and J ends lost 4 bases and 9 bases, in that order; junction bases with no gene match: 10. The germline V gene encodes CDR1 SGHDT and CDR2 YYEEEE. The CDR3 DNA follows: TGTGCCAGCAGCGTACCGGGACTAGCGGGAAATAGTGAGCAGTTCTTC. Translation gives CASSVPGLAGNSEQFF.

This clone was detected a few times. The chain has TRBV2 and TRBJ2-1; TRBD2 matches at 9 bases. The CDR3 covers 15 residues. After removal of 4 bases from V and 5 bases from J, the junction contained 6 bases not matched to a gene. Germline values: CDR1 SNHLY, CDR2 FYNNEI. The CDR3 region is CASSGATSGDNEQFF. The CDR3 nucleotides are TGTGCCAGCAGTGGGGCGACTAGCGGCGACAATGAGCAGTTCTTC.

The gene calls are TRBV29-1 and TRBJ2-1, with D maybe TRBD1 (5 bases). Trimming took off 6 bases at V and 5 bases at J, with 8 bases between the two ends. CDR3 size: 11 residues. Germline-derived CDR1 and CDR2 are SQVTM and ANQGSEA. CDR3 in amino acids: CSVRQNNEQFF. The CDR3 region has the DNA TGCAGCGTGAGACAGAACAATGAGCAGTTCTTC.

The genes are TRBV19 and TRBJ1-1; TRBD1 might be the D (5 bases). Per the germline V gene, CDR1 is LNHDA and CDR2 is SQIVND (reference sequence). The CDR3 length is 14 residues. V was trimmed by 6 bases and J by 0 bases, leaving 11 bases between them. CDR3: CASRRQRLNTEAFF. In nucleotides, the CDR3 is TGTGCCAGTAGACGACAGAGATTGAACACTGAAGCTTTCTTT.

CDR3 protein: CASSLSGTETYEQYF. The DNA of the CDR3 is TGTGCCAGCAGCTTATCAGGGACTGAGACCTACGAGCAGTACTTC. This sequence joins TRBV13 and TRBJ2-7; D is possibly TRBD2 (6 bases). The germline V gene has CDR1 PRHDT and CDR2 FYEKMQ (reference sequence). The CDR3 length is 15 residues. Trimming cost V 2 bases and J 2 bases, with 13 bases left between them. The full variable domain, completed using reference TRBV13 and TRBJ2-7, is AAGVIQSPRHLIKEKRETATLKCYPIPRHDTVYWYQQGPGQDPQFLISFYEKMQSDKGSIPDRFSAQQFSDYHSELNMSSLELGDSALYFCASSLSGTETYEQYFGPGTRLTVT.

The rearrangement links TRBV6-5 to TRBJ2-2; 7 bases are shared with TRBD1. The CDR3 sequence is 14 residues long. The germline V gene encodes CDR1 MNHEY and CDR2 SVGAGI. J gave up 1 base and V 6 bases, and 2 bases lay outside the gene matches. As DNA, the CDR3 is TGTGCCAGCAGGAGGACAGGGAACACCGGGGAGCTGTTTTTT. Amino acids: CASRRTGNTGELFF.

This chain uses TRBV6-5 with TRBJ1-2, with D unclear. V shed 6 bases and J shed 9 bases, with 17 bases lying between them. CDR3 length: 13 amino acids. Germline assignment: CDR1 MNHEY and CDR2 SVGAGI. Here the CDR3 reads CASSPIYSGSYTF. The CDR3 DNA follows: TGTGCCAGCAGCCCAATATACTCGGGTAGCTACACCTTC.

The V gene is TRBV27, the J gene TRBJ1-4, with D hard to call. Germline CDR1 MNHEY, CDR2 SMNVEV (reference sequence). The CDR3 has 15 residues. V was trimmed by 3 bases and J by 2 bases, leaving 10 bases between them. The CDR3: CASSFGPRTNEKLFF. The CDR3 DNA follows: TGTGCCAGCAGTTTCGGCCCGAGGACTAATGAAAAACTGTTTTTT.

The V call is TRBV6-2 or TRBV6-3, the J call TRBJ2-7; 11 positions agree with TRBD2. Germline CDR1 and CDR2: MNHEY and SVGEGT. Losses at the gene ends were 4 bases for V and 4 bases for J; bases not matched to a gene: 6. This CDR3 is built from 15 residues. The DNA for the CDR3 is TGTGCCAGCAGTTCGGGGACTAGCGGAGCATACGAGCAGTACGTC. Protein: CASSSGTSGAYEQYV.

V usage is TRBV7-3 and J usage is TRBJ2-5; D call uncertain. Deletions cut 2 bases from V and 0 bases from J, with 4 bases between. The V gene's germline CDR1 is SGHTA and CDR2 FQGTGA. The CDR3 runs to 13 residues. The CDR3 DNA follows: TGTGCCAGCAGCTTAGGGCACCAAGAGACCCAGTACTTC. It yields the protein CASSLGHQETQYF.

The J gene is TRBJ1-5, the V gene TRBV28; 9 nucleotides agree with TRBD1. This CDR3 has 18 amino acids. Germline values: CDR1 MDHEN, CDR2 SYDVKM. J was trimmed by 0 bases and V by 5 bases; bases with no gene match: 11. DNA for the CDR3: TGTGCCAGCAGTCCCCGTGGGACAGGGACTATTAGCAATCAGCCCCAGCATTTT. It translates to CASSPRGTGTISNQPQHF.

This chain joins TRBV29-1 and TRBJ2-2, with TRBD2 identical over 11 bases. The germline CDR1 and CDR2 sequences are SQVTM and ANQGSEA. The CDR3 consists of 15 residues. The J segment lost 8 bases and the V segment lost 8 bases, leaving 13 bases of the junction unmatched. The CDR3, as DNA: TGCAGCATCCACACCGGGACTAGCGGTCTTGGGGAGCTGTTTTTT. It translates to CSIHTGTSGLGELFF.

The chain is built from TRBV11-2 and TRBJ2-7, with D unclear. With 4 bases removed from V and 7 bases from J, the gap between germline ends came to 8 bases. The CDR3 consists of 11 residues. Germline lookup yields CDR1 SGHAT and CDR2 FQNNGV. The CDR3 coding sequence is TGTGCCAGCAGCTCACTGGTGGAGCAGTACTTC. Translating it yields CASSSLVEQYF.

The rearrangement links TRBV5-6 to TRBJ1-2, with no clear D. V gave up 1 base and J gave up 7 bases, with 14 bases separating them. Germline lookup yields CDR1 SGHDT and CDR2 YYEEEE. This CDR3 comprises 14 residues. CDR3: CASSLIVQGGGYTF. The CDR3 DNA sequence: TGTGCCAGCAGCTTGATAGTGCAAGGAGGTGGCTACACCTTC.

This clone was counted a single time. The chain carries TRBV2 and TRBJ1-5, with TRBD1 matching over 10 bases. The CDR3 contains 14 residues. Trimming at V came to 5 bases and at J to 7 bases, leaving 5 bases not matched to a gene. Per germline, CDR1 SNHLY and CDR2 FYNNEI. The chain's CDR3 is CASSPTGGGQPQHF. The CDR3 DNA reads as TGTGCCAGCAGTCCGACAGGGGGCGGCCAGCCCCAGCATTTT.

The gene calls are TRBV9 and TRBJ2-2, with D hard to call. Germline V gives CDR1 SGDLS, CDR2 YYNGEE. The V gene lost 0 bases and the J gene lost 0 bases, with 6 bases spanning the gap. The CDR3 is 15 residues long. The CDR3 reads CASSVVAANTGELFF. The CDR3 coding sequence is TGTGCCAGCAGCGTAGTGGCAGCGAACACCGGGGAGCTGTTTTTT.

The chain couples TRBV7-9 to TRBJ2-7, with TRBD2 matching over 9 bases. This CDR3 contains 16 residues. The junction had 8 bases not matched to a gene; V was cut back by 5 bases and J by 0 bases. Germline V CDR1 and CDR2: SEHNR, FQNEAQ (reference sequence). CDR3 sequence reads: CASSPRTSDYSYEQYF. The CDR3 nucleotides read TGTGCCAGCAGCCCCCGGACTAGCGATTACTCCTACGAGCAGTACTTC.

J is TRBJ2-7 and V is TRBV19, with TRBD1 as a possible D gene (6 bases). Trimming removed 8 bases at V and 3 bases at J, with 14 bases between. From germline, CDR1 is LNHDA and CDR2 SQIVND (reference sequence). The CDR3 covers 13 residues. The CDR3 spells CASQKGVDYEQYF. The DNA for the CDR3 is TGTGCCAGTCAAAAGGGGGTGGACTACGAGCAGTACTTC.

This sequence joins TRBV4-1 and TRBJ1-5; the D gene is possibly TRBD1 (6 bases). The CDR3 totals 15 residues. Trimming cost V 0 bases and J 10 bases, with 16 bases left between them. Germline CDR1 MGHRA, CDR2 YSYEKL. CDR3 residues: CASSQDMTGWQPQHF. CDR3 DNA sequence: TGCGCCAGCAGCCAAGATATGACAGGCTGGCAACCCCAGCATTTT.

CDR3 sequence (DNA): TGTGCCAGCAGCTTTGCGGCGGGGCGTAAGCAGTTCTTC. This translates into CASSFAAGRKQFF. J is TRBJ2-1 and V is TRBV7-2, with D possibly being TRBD2 (6 bases). V gave up 3 bases and J gave up 11 bases, with 14 bases separating them. This CDR3 has 13 residues. CDR1 SGHTA and CDR2 FQGNSA come from the germline V gene.

This clone was picked up a small number of times. J is TRBJ1-6 and V is TRBV9; 9 bases align to TRBD1. The CDR3 consists of 16 residues. The V segment lost 4 bases and the J segment 9 bases; nucleotides outside the gene matches: 11. Germline-derived CDR1 and CDR2 are SGDLS and YYNGEE. Here the CDR3 reads CASSSRDREARSPLHF. The DNA for the CDR3 is TGTGCCAGCAGCAGCCGGGACAGGGAGGCGCGTTCACCCCTCCACTTT. Combining the CDR3 with reference TRBV9 and TRBJ1-6 gives the whole variable domain DSGVTQTPKHLITATGQRVTLRCSPRSGDLSVYWYQQSLDQGLQFLIQYYNGEERAKGNILERFSAQQFPDLHSELNLSSLELGDSALYFCASSSRDREARSPLHFGNGTRLTVT.

This chain links TRBV4-1 with TRBJ1-3; 7 positions match TRBD1. The J segment lost 2 bases and the V segment lost 1 base, leaving 8 bases of the junction unmatched. The CDR3 runs 17 residues. Germline V gene lookup returns CDR1 MGHRA and CDR2 YSYEKL. In DNA, the CDR3 is TGCGCCAGCAGCCAAGGGAGGGGGCGGACCGCTGGAAACACCATATATTTT. This encodes CASSQGRGRTAGNTIYF.

CDR3 coding DNA: TGTGCCAGCAGTTTCTTTCTAGCAGGAAGCACAGATACGCAGTATTTT. This codes for CASSFFLAGSTDTQYF. The genes are TRBV28 and TRBJ2-3; tentatively, D is TRBD2 (5 bases). The germline V gene encodes CDR1 MDHEN and CDR2 SYDVKM. This CDR3 is built from 16 residues. V lost 3 bases, J lost 0 bases, and 13 bases lay in between.

J is TRBJ2-2 and V is TRBV7-8, with 8 bases aligning to TRBD1. The CDR3 has 15 amino acids. Trimming cost V 5 bases and J 2 bases; bases outside gene matches: 4. The germline V gene has CDR1 SGHVS and CDR2 FQNEAQ. The CDR3 region has the DNA TGTGCCAGCAGCAGACAGGGGCGAAACACCGGGGAGCTGTTTTTT. This encodes CASSRQGRNTGELFF.

The chain recombines TRBV6-5 with TRBJ2-3, with a possible D match to TRBD2 (5 bases). The CDR3 has 13 residues. Germline values: CDR1 MNHEY, CDR2 SVGAGI. The V end was cut by 6 bases, the J end by 1 base, with 8 bases between. CDR3 sequence: CASRAGGTDTQYF. CDR3 nucleotides: TGTGCCAGCAGGGCCGGGGGCACAGATACGCAGTATTTT.

V gene TRBV2 combines with J gene TRBJ1-5, with D uncertain. V shed 6 bases and J shed 4 bases, with 4 bases lying between them. The CDR3 totals 11 residues. Germline V gene data show CDR1 as SNHLY and CDR2 as FYNNEI. CDR3 DNA: TGTGCCAGCAGACTAAATCAGCCCCAGCATTTT. Protein sequence: CASRLNQPQHF.

The V call is TRBV4-1, the J call TRBJ1-1; D is uncertain. Trimming removed 1 base from V and 2 bases from J, with 17 bases in between. The CDR3 sequence is 17 residues long. CDR1 is MGHRA and CDR2 is YSYEKL in the germline V gene. Here the CDR3 DNA reads TGCGCCAGCAGCCAAGCCGTCCGCGCGAACAGAAACACTGAAGCTTTCTTT. Its translation is CASSQAVRANRNTEAFF.